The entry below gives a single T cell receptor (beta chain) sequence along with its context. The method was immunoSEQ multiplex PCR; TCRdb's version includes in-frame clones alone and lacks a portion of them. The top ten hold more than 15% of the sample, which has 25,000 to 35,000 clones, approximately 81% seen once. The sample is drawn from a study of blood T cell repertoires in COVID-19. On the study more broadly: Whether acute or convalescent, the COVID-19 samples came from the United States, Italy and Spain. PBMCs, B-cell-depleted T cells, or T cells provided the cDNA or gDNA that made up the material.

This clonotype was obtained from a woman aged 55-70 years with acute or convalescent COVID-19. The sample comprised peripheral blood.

In DNA form, the CDR3 reads TGTGCCAGTAGTATGGGACGTCAGGGGGCGGTCACAACGGGAGCTTTCTTT. Translated, it gives CASSMGRQGAVTTGAFF. The chain links TRBV19 to TRBJ1-1, with 8 bases that match TRBD1. CDR1 and CDR2 (germline): LNHDA, SQIVND (reference sequence). The CDR3 consists of 17 residues. The V gene end was trimmed by 3 bases and the J gene end by 10 bases; junction bases not matched to a gene: 19. The whole variable domain, remainder taken from reference TRBV19 and TRBJ1-1, is DGGITQSPKYLFRKEGQNVTLSCEQNLNHDAMYWYRQDPGQGLRLIYYSQIVNDFQKGDIAEGYSVSREKKESFPLTVTSAQKNPTAFYLCASSMGRQGAVTTGAFFGQGTRLTVV.